The clone carrying this T cell receptor beta chain was observed a few times. What it binds is unknown. The data are from a study of ipilimumab plus nivolumab after autologous stem cell transplantation. Study-wide background: A median of about eight nivolumab and 5 or 6 ipilimumab doses were given. The myeloma cohort included high-risk transplant-naive patients and patients relapsing within 3 years of a first autologous transplant.

Dosing: nivolumab 3 mg/kg IV, weeks 1, 4, 7, 10, then every two weeks to week 26. This CDR3 comprises 14 residues. Germline loops: CDR1 SEHNR, CDR2 FQNEAQ (reference sequence). V dropped 3 bases and J dropped 1 base, with 9 bases sitting between them. The study's findings and limits: TCR repertoire, Treg phenotype and gut microbiota reportedly support more study of this approach.

Profiling relied on immunoSEQ multiplex PCR, and the TCRdb table lists in-frame clones only, not all of them. The sample lists 7,500 to 10,000 clones, 60% to 80% occurring once. J is TRBJ1-2 and V is TRBV7-9, with D unclear. This receptor was taken from a female donor with multiple myeloma. Specimen: PBMCs, collected in a trial of ipilimumab plus nivolumab as post-transplant consolidation. The CDR3: CASSFLAGNYGYTF. In DNA, the CDR3 is TGTGCCAGCAGCTTCCTGGCAGGTAACTATGGCTACACCTTC.